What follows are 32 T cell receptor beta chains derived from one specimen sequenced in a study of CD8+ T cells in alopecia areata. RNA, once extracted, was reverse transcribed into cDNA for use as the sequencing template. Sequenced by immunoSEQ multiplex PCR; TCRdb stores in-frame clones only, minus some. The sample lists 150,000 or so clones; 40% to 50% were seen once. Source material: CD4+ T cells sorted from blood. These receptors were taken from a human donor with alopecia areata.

DNA of the CDR3: TGTGCCTGGAGTGGAATTGGTCAGGGGGCCTGGTATGGCTACACCTTC. Protein sequence: CAWSGIGQGAWYGYTF. The J gene is TRBJ1-2, the V gene TRBV30; 8 bases match TRBD1. Losses at the gene ends were 1 base for V and 5 bases for J; bases not matched to a gene: 12. The CDR3 has 16 residues. Germline assignment: CDR1 GTSNPN and CDR2 SVGIG (reference sequence).

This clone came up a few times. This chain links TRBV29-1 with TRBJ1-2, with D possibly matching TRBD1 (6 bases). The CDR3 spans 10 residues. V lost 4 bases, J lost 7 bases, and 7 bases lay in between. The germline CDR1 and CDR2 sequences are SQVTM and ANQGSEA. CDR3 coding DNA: TGCAGCGTTGGGGGGCCTGGCTACACCTTC. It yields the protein CSVGGPGYTF. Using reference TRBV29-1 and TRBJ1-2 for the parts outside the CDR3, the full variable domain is SAVISQKPSRDICQRGTSLTIQCQVDSQVTMMFWYRQQPGQSLTLIATANQGSEATYESGFVIDKFPISRPNLTFSTLTVSNMSPEDSSIYLCSVGGPGYTFGSGTRLTVV.

The CDR3 here is CASSTGRGSHYEQYF. CDR3 DNA sequence: TGTGCCAGCAGTACGGGGAGGGGGAGTCACTACGAGCAGTACTTC. V and J are TRBV27 and TRBJ2-7; weak D call: TRBD2 (7 bases). The CDR3 sequence is 15 residues long. Trimming removed 5 bases from V and 3 bases from J, with 17 bases in between. Germline V gives CDR1 MNHEY, CDR2 SMNVEV (reference sequence).

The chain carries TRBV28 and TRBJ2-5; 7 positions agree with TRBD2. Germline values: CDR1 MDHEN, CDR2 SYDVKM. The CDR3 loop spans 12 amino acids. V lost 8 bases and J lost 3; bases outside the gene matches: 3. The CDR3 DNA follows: TGTGCCAGCCGGCGGGAGAAAGAGACCCAGTACTTC. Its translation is CASRREKETQYF.

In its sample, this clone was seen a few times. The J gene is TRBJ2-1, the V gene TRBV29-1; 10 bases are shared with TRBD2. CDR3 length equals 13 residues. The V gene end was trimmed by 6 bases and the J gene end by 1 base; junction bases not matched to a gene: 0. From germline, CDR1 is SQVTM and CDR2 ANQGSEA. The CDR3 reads CSVAGGSYNEQFF. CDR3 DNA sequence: TGCAGCGTAGCGGGAGGGTCCTACAATGAGCAGTTCTTC.

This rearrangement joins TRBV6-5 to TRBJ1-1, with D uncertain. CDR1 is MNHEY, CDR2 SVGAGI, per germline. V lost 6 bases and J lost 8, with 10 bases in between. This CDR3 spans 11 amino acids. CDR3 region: CASSFSVEAFF. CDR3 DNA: TGTGCCAGCAGCTTCAGTGTGGAAGCTTTCTTT.

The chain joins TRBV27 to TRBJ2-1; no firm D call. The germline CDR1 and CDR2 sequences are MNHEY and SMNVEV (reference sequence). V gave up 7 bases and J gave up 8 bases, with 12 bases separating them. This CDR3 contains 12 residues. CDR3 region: CASTNLVHEQFF. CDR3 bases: TGTGCCAGCACCAACCTCGTCCATGAGCAGTTCTTC.

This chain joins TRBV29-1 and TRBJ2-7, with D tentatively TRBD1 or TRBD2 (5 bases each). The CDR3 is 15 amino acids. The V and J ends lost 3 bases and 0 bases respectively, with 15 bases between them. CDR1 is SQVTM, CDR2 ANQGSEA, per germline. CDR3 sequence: CSVDLGRGYSYEQYF. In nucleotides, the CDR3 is TGCAGCGTTGACCTCGGACGGGGCTACTCCTACGAGCAGTACTTC.

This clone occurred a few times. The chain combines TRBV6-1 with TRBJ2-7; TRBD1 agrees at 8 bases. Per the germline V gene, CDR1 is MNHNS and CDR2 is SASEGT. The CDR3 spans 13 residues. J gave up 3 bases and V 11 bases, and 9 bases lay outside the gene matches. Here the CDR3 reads CAVRDRQSYEQYF. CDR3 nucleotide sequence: TGTGCCGTCCGGGACAGGCAGAGCTACGAGCAGTACTTC.

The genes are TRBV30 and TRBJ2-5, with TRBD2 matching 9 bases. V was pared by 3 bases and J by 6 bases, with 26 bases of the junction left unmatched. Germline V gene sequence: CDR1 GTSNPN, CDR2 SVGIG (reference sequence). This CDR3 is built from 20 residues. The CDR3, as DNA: TGTGCCTGGAGCTTTTATTTGGCCCCTACTCGACGGACTAGCGAGCAGACCCAGTACTTC. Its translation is CAWSFYLAPTRRTSEQTQYF.

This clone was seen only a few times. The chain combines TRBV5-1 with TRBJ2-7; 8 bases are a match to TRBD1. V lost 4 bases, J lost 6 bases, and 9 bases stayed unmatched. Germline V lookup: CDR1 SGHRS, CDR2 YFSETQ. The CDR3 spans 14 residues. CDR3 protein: CASSLTGQGREQYF. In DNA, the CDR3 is TGCGCCAGCAGCCTTACCGGACAGGGACGCGAGCAGTACTTC.

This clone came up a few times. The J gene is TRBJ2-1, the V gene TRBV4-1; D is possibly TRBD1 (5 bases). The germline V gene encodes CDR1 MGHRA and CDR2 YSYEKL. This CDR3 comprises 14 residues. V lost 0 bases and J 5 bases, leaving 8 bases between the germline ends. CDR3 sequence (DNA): TGCGCCAGCAGCCAAGATCCAGGGAACAATGAGCAGTTCTTC. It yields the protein CASSQDPGNNEQFF.

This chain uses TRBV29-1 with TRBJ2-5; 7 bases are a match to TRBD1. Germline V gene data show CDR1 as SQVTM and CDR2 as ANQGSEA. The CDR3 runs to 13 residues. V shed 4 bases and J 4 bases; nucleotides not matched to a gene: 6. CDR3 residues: CSVAKGAGETQYF. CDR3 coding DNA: TGCAGCGTTGCTAAGGGGGCCGGAGAGACCCAGTACTTC.

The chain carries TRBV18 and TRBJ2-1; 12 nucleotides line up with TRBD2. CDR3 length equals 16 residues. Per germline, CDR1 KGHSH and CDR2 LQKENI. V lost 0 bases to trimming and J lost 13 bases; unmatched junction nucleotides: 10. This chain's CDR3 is CASSPPVSRTSGNQFF. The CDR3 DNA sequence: TGTGCCAGCTCACCACCGGTCTCCAGGACTAGCGGGAATCAGTTCTTC.

CDR3 residues: CASSLGGGEALFDGYTF. CDR3 DNA: TGTGCCAGCAGTTTAGGAGGAGGCGAAGCGTTGTTTGATGGCTACACCTTC. J is TRBJ1-2 and V is TRBV28, with unresolved D. V was clipped by 2 bases and J by 6 bases, with 22 bases between them. Germline CDR1 is MDHEN and CDR2 is SYDVKM. The CDR3 is 17 amino acids.

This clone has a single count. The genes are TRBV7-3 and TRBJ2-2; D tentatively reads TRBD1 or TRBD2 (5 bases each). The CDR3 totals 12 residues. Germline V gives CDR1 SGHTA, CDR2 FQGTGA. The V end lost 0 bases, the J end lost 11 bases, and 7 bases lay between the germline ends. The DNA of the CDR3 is TGTGCCAGCAGCTTAACGGGGGTCGAGCTGTTTTTT. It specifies CASSLTGVELFF.

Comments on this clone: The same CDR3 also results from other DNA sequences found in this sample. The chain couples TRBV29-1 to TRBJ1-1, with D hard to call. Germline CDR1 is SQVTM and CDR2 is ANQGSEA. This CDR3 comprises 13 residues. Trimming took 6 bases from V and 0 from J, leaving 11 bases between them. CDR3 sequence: CSVGGRLNTEAFF. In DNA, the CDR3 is TGCAGCGTAGGTGGGCGGTTGAACACTGAAGCTTTCTTT.

The CDR3 sequence: CSASDREGQYF. The CDR3 DNA is TGCAGCGCTTCGGACAGGGAAGGGCAGTACTTC. V gene TRBV29-1 combines with J gene TRBJ2-5, with TRBD1 matching 8 bases. CDR1 and CDR2 (germline): SQVTM, ANQGSEA. The ends lost 7 bases at V and 11 bases at J; junction bases unmatched: 9. The CDR3 totals 11 residues.

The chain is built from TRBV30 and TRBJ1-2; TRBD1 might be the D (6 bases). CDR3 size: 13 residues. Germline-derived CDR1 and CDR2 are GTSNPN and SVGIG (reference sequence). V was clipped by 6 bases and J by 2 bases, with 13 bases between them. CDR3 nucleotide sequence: TGTGCCTGCGCAGGGGAACAAAACTATGGCTACACCTTC. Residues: CACAGEQNYGYTF.

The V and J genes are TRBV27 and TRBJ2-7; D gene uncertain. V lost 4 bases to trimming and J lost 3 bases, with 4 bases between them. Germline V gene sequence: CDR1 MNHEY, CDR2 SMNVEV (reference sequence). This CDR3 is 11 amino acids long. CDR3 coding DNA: TGTGCCAGCAGTTCGTACTACGAGCAGTACTTC. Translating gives CASSSYYEQYF.

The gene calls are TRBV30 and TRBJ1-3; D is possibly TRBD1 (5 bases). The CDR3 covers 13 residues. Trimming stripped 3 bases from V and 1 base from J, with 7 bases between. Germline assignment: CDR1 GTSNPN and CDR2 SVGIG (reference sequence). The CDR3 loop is CAWSRASGNTIYF. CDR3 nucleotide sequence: TGTGCCTGGAGCAGGGCGTCTGGAAACACCATATATTTT.

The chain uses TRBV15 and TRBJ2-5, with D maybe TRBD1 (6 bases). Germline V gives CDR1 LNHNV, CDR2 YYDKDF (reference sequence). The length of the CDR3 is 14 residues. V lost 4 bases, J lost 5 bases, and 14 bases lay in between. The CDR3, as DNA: TGTGCCACCAGCACCCGCTTTGACAGGGAGACCCAGTACTTC. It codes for CATSTRFDRETQYF.

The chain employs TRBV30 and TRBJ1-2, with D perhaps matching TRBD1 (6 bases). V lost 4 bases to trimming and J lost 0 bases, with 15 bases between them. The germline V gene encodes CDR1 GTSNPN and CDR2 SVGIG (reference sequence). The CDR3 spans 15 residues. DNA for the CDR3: TGTGCCTGGAAAAAACAGGGCCTCCCTAACTATGGCTACACCTTC. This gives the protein CAWKKQGLPNYGYTF.

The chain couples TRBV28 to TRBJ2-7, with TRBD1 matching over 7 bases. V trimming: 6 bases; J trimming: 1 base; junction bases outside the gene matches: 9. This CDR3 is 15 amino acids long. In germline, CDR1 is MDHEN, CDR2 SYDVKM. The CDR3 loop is CASSTGASGSYEQYF. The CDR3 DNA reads TGTGCCAGCAGCACAGGGGCTTCGGGGTCCTACGAGCAGTACTTC.

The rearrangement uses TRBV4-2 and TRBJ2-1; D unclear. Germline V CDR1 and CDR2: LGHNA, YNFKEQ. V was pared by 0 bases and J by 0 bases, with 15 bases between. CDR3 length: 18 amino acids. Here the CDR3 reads CASSQDPRSLSSYNEQFF. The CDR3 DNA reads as TGTGCCAGCAGCCAAGATCCAAGAAGCCTAAGCTCCTACAATGAGCAGTTCTTC.

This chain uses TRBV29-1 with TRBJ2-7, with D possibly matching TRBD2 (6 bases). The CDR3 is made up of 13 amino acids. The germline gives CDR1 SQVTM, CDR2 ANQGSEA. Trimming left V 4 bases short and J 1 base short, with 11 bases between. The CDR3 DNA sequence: TGCAGCGTTGGTAGGGCGGGATCCTACGAGCAGTACTTC. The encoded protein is CSVGRAGSYEQYF.

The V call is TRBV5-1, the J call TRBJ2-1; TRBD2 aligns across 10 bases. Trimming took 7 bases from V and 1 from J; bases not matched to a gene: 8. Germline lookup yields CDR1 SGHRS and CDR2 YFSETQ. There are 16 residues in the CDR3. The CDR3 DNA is TGCGCCAGCTCTGGAGCGGGAGGGCCGTCCTACAATGAGCAGTTCTTC. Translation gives CASSGAGGPSYNEQFF.

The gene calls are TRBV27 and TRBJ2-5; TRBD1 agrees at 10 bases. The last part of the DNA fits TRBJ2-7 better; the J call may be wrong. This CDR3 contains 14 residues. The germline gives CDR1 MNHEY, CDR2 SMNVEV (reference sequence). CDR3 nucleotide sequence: TGTGCCAGCCAGGCTTGGGACAGGGGCGACGAGCAGTACTTC. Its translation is CASQAWDRGDEQYF.

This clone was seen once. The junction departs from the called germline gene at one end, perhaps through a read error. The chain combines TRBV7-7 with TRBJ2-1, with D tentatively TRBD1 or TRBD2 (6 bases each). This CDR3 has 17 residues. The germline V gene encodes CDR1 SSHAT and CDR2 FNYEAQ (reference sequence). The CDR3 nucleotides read TGTGCTAGCAGCTCCTCCCCCCCGGGGGCCGGGATCAATGAGCAGTTCTTC. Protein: CASSSSPPGAGINEQFF. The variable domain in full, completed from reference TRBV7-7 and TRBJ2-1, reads GAGVSQSPRYKVTKRGQDVTLRCDPISSHATLYWYQQALGQGPEFLTYFNYEAQPDKSGLPSDRFSAERPEGSISTLTIQRTEQRDSAMYRCASSSSPPGAGINEQFFGPGTRLTVL.

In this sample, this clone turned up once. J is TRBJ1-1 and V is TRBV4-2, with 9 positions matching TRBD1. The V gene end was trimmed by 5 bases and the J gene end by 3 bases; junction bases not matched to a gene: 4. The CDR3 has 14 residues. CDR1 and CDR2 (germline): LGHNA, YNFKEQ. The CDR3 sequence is CASSTRQGDTEAFF. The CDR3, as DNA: TGTGCCAGCAGCACAAGACAGGGGGACACTGAAGCTTTCTTT.

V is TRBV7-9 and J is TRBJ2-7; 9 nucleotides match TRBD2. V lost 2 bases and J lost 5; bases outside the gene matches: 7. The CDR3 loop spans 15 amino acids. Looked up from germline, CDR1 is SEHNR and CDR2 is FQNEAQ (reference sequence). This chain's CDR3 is CASSLIGLAGNEQYF. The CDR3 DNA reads TGTGCCAGCAGCTTAATTGGTCTAGCGGGAAACGAGCAGTACTTC.

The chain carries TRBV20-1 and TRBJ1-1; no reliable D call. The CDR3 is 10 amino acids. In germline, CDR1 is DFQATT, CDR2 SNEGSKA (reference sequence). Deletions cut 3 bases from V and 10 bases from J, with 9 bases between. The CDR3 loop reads CSARFYRAFF. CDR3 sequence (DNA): TGCAGTGCTAGGTTTTATCGAGCTTTCTTT.